This is a list of T cell receptor beta chains from one sample in a study of blood T cell repertoires in COVID-19. Method: immunoSEQ multiplex PCR; TCRdb's copy keeps in-frame clones and lacks some. The profile covers about 440,000 clones, with about 90% appearing a single time and roughly 1.8% taken by the ten largest. Sequenced sample: PBMCs or T cells enriched from blood (not recorded which). Receptors were obtained from a woman between 18 and 29 years old with acute COVID-19. Both conserved end residues are part of each CDR3. A D gene is named only where the DNA matches it firmly. Some rows have no size entry. The others give once, few or many, or a class for an expanded clone.

j_gene,abundance,v_gene,d_gene,CDR3aa,CDR3nt
TRBJ2-7,-,TRBV4-3,-,CASSPGSSTWEQYF,TGCGCCAGCAGCCCCGGGAGTTCCACCTGGGAGCAGTACTTC
TRBJ2-1,-,TRBV3-1/TRBV3-2,TRBD2,CASSKTSDSYNEQFF,TGTGCCAGCAGCAAGACTAGCGACTCCTACAATGAGCAGTTCTTC
TRBJ2-3,-,TRBV3-1/TRBV3-2,-,CASSPRGVDTQYF,TGTGCCAGCAGCCCCAGGGGGGTGGATACGCAGTATTTT
TRBJ2-6,-,TRBV19,TRBD1,CASSTGGGQGFSGANVLTF,TGTGCCAGTAGTACAGGCGGGGGACAGGGCTTCTCTGGGGCCAACGTCCTGACTTTC
TRBJ1-5,few,TRBV2,-,CASSGGGSGQPQHF,TGTGCCAGCAGTGGGGGGGGCAGCGGTCAGCCCCAGCATTTT
TRBJ2-3,few,TRBV10-3,TRBD1,CAISEQGADTQYF,TGTGCCATCAGTGAACAGGGGGCAGATACGCAGTATTTT
TRBJ1-5,few,TRBV28,TRBD1,CASSATGGQPQHF,TGTGCCAGCAGTGCGACAGGGGGGCAGCCCCAGCATTTT
TRBJ1-6,-,TRBV7-9,TRBD1,CASSEGTGYSPLHF,TGTGCCAGCAGCGAGGGGACAGGGTATTCACCCCTCCACTTT
TRBJ1-5,once,TRBV4-1,TRBD1,CASSQVGGEEPQHF,TGCGCCAGCAGCCAAGTAGGGGGCGAGGAGCCCCAGCATTTT
TRBJ2-7,-,TRBV18,-,CASSPGIGQGGEQYF,TGTGCCAGCTCACCAGGGATTGGGCAGGGAGGCGAGCAGTACTTC
TRBJ1-5,-,TRBV28,-,CATCPDSSNQPQHF,TGTGCCACCTGTCCGGACAGCAGCAATCAGCCCCAGCATTTT
TRBJ1-3,-,TRBV27,TRBD1,CASSFPDREGNTIYF,TGTGCCAGCAGTTTCCCCGACAGGGAAGGAAACACCATATATTTT
TRBJ1-1,-,TRBV6-5,TRBD1,CASSRDRGQAFF,TGTGCCAGCAGCCGGGACAGGGGACAAGCTTTCTTT
TRBJ2-1,-,TRBV2,-,CASSRIQGGYNEQFF,TGTGCCAGCAGTCGAATACAGGGAGGGTACAATGAGCAGTTCTTC
TRBJ2-1,-,TRBV7-8,TRBD1,CASSPKRQGAYNEQFF,TGTGCCAGCAGCCCCAAGCGACAGGGGGCCTACAATGAGCAGTTCTTC
TRBJ1-1,-,TRBV10-3,-,CAISESRVKLLNTEAFF,TGTGCCATCAGTGAGTCGAGGGTGAAGCTCTTGAACACTGAAGCTTTCTTT
TRBJ2-7,-,TRBV5-4,TRBD2,CASSLALAGGLGEQYF,TGTGCCAGCAGCTTGGCCCTAGCGGGGGGGCTGGGCGAGCAGTACTTC
TRBJ2-1,once,TRBV10-1,TRBD2,CASSESVYKSGRASEQFF,TGCGCCAGCAGTGAGTCGGTCTACAAAAGCGGGAGGGCCAGTGAGCAGTTCTTC
TRBJ1-4,-,TRBV5-1,TRBD1,CASSPGQGDEKLFF,TGCGCCAGCAGCCCTGGACAGGGTGACGAAAAACTGTTTTTT
TRBJ2-1,-,TRBV10-3,-,CAISEGSATYNEQFF,TGTGCCATCAGTGAGGGGAGCGCGACCTACAATGAGCAGTTCTTC
TRBJ2-1,-,TRBV28,-,CASSLYGNEQFF,TGTGCCAGCAGTTTATACGGGAATGAGCAGTTCTTC
TRBJ2-7,-,TRBV10-2,TRBD2,CASSLTGTSGRATTYEQYF,TGCGCCAGCAGTTTAACCGGGACTAGCGGGAGAGCTACAACCTACGAGCAGTACTTC
TRBJ1-1,once,TRBV9,-,CASSENPRERDTEAFF,TGTGCCAGCAGCGAGAACCCGAGGGAAAGGGACACTGAAGCTTTCTTT
TRBJ2-2,-,TRBV10-3,TRBD2,CAITGTSGGGELFF,TGTGCCATCACCGGGACTAGCGGCGGCGGGGAGCTGTTTTTT
TRBJ2-5,-,TRBV9,-,CASSVATYGETQYF,TGTGCCAGCAGCGTAGCAACCTATGGAGAGACCCAGTACTTC
TRBJ1-2,-,TRBV7-2,-,CASSFLNTGSGYTF,TGTGCCAGCAGCTTCCTAAATACAGGGTCTGGCTACACCTTC
TRBJ1-4,-,TRBV7-3,TRBD1,CASSLWTGENEKLFF,TGTGCCAGCAGCCTCTGGACAGGAGAAAATGAAAAACTGTTTTTT
TRBJ1-2,few,TRBV2,-,CASSELPNYGYTF,TGTGCCAGCAGTGAACTTCCTAACTATGGCTACACCTTC
TRBJ2-7,-,TRBV6-5,TRBD1,CASSYSRDSSYEQYF,TGTGCCAGCAGTTACTCCAGGGACAGCTCCTACGAGCAGTACTTC
TRBJ1-1,-,TRBV18,-,CASSRTPGGETEAFF,TGTGCCAGCTCCCGGACGCCGGGGGGGGAAACTGAAGCTTTCTTT
TRBJ1-2,few,TRBV28,-,CASSIPQGNYGYTF,TGTGCCAGCAGCATCCCACAGGGAAACTATGGCTACACCTTC
TRBJ2-7,once,TRBV5-4,-,CASSLGGVEQYF,TGTGCCAGCAGCTTAGGCGGGGTCGAGCAGTACTTC
TRBJ2-1,-,TRBV27,TRBD2,CASSLSTSGRGTEQFF,TGTGCCAGCAGTTTATCGACTAGCGGGAGGGGCACTGAGCAGTTCTTC
TRBJ1-1,-,TRBV7-9,-,CAITRGANEAFF,TGTGCCATCACCCGGGGGGCGAATGAAGCTTTCTTT
TRBJ1-5,-,TRBV6-1,-,CASSEAGRNHQPQHF,TGTGCCAGCAGTGAAGCAGGGAGGAACCATCAGCCCCAGCATTTT
TRBJ1-1,-,TRBV5-4,-,CASSLVAMNTEAFF,TGTGCCAGCAGCTTGGTAGCAATGAACACTGAAGCTTTCTTT
TRBJ1-1,-,TRBV7-9,-,CASRNSMNTEAFF,TGTGCCAGCAGAAATAGCATGAACACTGAAGCTTTCTTT
TRBJ2-4,-,TRBV4-1,TRBD2,CASSREGSLAKNIQYF,TGCGCCAGCAGCCGGGAGGGATCTCTAGCCAAAAACATTCAGTACTTC
TRBJ2-7,-,TRBV20-1,-,CSATDREQYF,TGCAGTGCTACGGACAGAGAGCAGTACTTC